The 18 T cell receptor beta chains below were found in one sample sequenced in a study of Graves' ophthalmopathy and Graves' hyperthyroidism. Researchers took RNA transcripts and amplified TCR beta CDR3 regions from them. Second-round multiplex PCR came after a first-round RT-PCR that employed HTBI primers. TCRdb re-analysed the multiplex PCR reads in MiXCR, keeping a single row per CDR3 protein. This table has about 640,000 distinct CDR3 sequences, roughly 39% appearing once. The sequenced material came from peripheral blood. The receptors here all came from an adult man with Graves' ophthalmopathy.

As for this clonotype: Just one base apart from a much larger clone, this may be a read error. This rearrangement joins TRBV5-1 to TRBJ2-7; D tentatively reads TRBD1 or TRBD2 (5 bases each). CDR1 is SGHRS, CDR2 YFSETQ, per germline. CDR3 length: 14 amino acids. In DNA form, the CDR3 reads TGCGCCAGCAGCTGGACCGGGACCTACTACGGGCAGTACTTC. Translation: CASSWTGTYYGQYF.

Points on this clonotype: One end of the junction is discordant with germline, which a read error may explain. The chain recombines TRBV10-3 with TRBJ2-7; D is possibly TRBD2 (6 bases). The germline V gene has CDR1 ENHRY and CDR2 SYGVKD. The CDR3 sequence is 18 residues long. CDR3 region: CASSEEEGPGLSSYEQYF. Here the CDR3 DNA reads TGTGCCAGCAGTGAAGAGGAGGGGCCTGGATTAAGCTCCTACGAGCAGTACTTC.

The rearrangement uses TRBV10-3 and TRBJ2-5, with 15 bases fitting TRBD2. From germline, CDR1 is ENHRY and CDR2 SYGVKD. This CDR3 comprises 17 residues. The V gene end was trimmed by 10 bases and the J gene end by 7 bases; junction bases not matched to a gene: 16. The CDR3 region is CASRTRGTSGGPGTQYF. DNA of the CDR3: TGTGCCAGCAGGACAAGGGGGACTAGCGGGGGGCCGGGGACCCAGTACTTC.

The CDR3 here is CASSYVALIHLTRTYEQYF. CDR3 DNA sequence: TGTGCCAGCAGTTACGTTGCCCTGATACACCTTACCCGCACCTACGAGCAGTACTTC. The genes are TRBV6-1 and TRBJ2-7; D is ambiguous. The CDR3 is 19 residues long. Between the trimmed V and J ends, which lost 5 bases and 2 bases, there was a span of 28 bases. Per germline, CDR1 MNHNS and CDR2 SASEGT.

This clonotype has only a few counts. This chain connects TRBV7-9 to TRBJ2-2; D unclear. CDR3 length: 15 residues. Germline CDR1 is SEHNR and CDR2 is FQNEAQ (reference sequence). V lost 5 bases and J lost 3, with 13 bases in between. CDR3 amino acids: CASSQAVTDTGELFF. Here the CDR3 DNA reads TGTGCCAGCAGCCAAGCTGTAACGGACACCGGGGAGCTGTTTTTT.

This clonotype was counted at least ten times. This chain uses TRBV2 with TRBJ1-2; TRBD1 aligns across 8 bases. CDR1 is SNHLY, CDR2 FYNNEI, per germline. The CDR3 spans 16 residues. The J segment lost 6 bases and the V segment lost 7 bases, leaving 16 bases of the junction unmatched. CDR3 residues: CASNPTGGVGVDGYTF. CDR3 bases: TGTGCCAGCAACCCTACAGGGGGGGTAGGGGTGGATGGCTACACCTTC. Complete variable domain (other parts from reference TRBV2 and TRBJ1-2): EPEVTQTPSHQVTQMGQEVILRCVPISNHLYFYWYRQILGQKVEFLVSFYNNEISEKSEIFDDQFSVERPDGSNFTLKIRSTKLEDSAMYFCASNPTGGVGVDGYTFGSGTRLTVV.

This chain joins TRBV29-1 and TRBJ1-2, with D maybe TRBD1 (6 bases). The CDR3 covers 14 residues. The germline V and J ends were trimmed by 4 bases and 1 base, with 13 bases remaining between them. Germline lookup yields CDR1 SQVTM and CDR2 ANQGSEA. This chain's CDR3 is CSVGQGSGNYGYTF. CDR3 bases: TGCAGCGTTGGGCAGGGGTCGGGTAACTATGGCTACACCTTC.

In its sample, this clonotype was seen many times. V usage is TRBV24-1 and J usage is TRBJ1-1; TRBD1 matches 8 bases. Germline CDR1 and CDR2: KGHDR and SFDVKD. Trimming removed 5 bases from V and 4 bases from J; junction bases left unmatched: 8. The CDR3 contains 15 residues. CDR3 sequence (DNA): TGTGCCACCAGTGCCGCGACAGGGGCGGGCACTGAAGCTTTCTTT. Translated: CATSAATGAGTEAFF.

This clonotype occurred many times. This chain uses TRBV6-5 with TRBJ1-3; tentatively, D is TRBD1 (5 bases). The CDR3 is 13 residues long. Germline V gene sequence: CDR1 MNHEY, CDR2 SVGAGI. The germline V and J ends were trimmed by 2 bases and 4 bases, with 6 bases remaining between them. The CDR3 protein is CASSYDRGNTIYF. Here the CDR3 DNA reads TGTGCCAGCAGTTACGACAGAGGAAACACCATATATTTT.

The rearrangement links TRBV4-3 to TRBJ2-7; 7 nucleotides match TRBD2. Trimming cost V 1 base and J 2 bases; bases outside gene matches: 5. CDR1 LGHNA and CDR2 YSLEER come from the germline V gene. CDR3 length: 15 amino acids. The CDR3, as DNA: TGCGCCAGCAGCCAAGCCTCGGGGGGTACCTACGAGCAGTACTTC. It is translated as CASSQASGGTYEQYF.

DNA for the CDR3: TGTGCCAGCAGCCGGAGGCTGGTGGGACCGGCTGAAGCTTTCTTT. Translating it yields CASSRRLVGPAEAFF. V is TRBV7-9 and J is TRBJ1-1; perhaps TRBD1 as D (5 bases). The CDR3 consists of 15 residues. Trimming removed 5 bases from V and 6 bases from J, with 19 bases in between. CDR1 SEHNR and CDR2 FQNEAQ come from the germline V gene (reference sequence).

In the case of this clonotype: This may be a read error: a much more frequent sequence differs by one nucleotide. V gene TRBV7-2 combines with J gene TRBJ1-5; the D is unclear. CDR3 length: 12 residues. Germline V lookup: CDR1 SGHTA, CDR2 FQGNSA. V lost 6 bases and J lost 7, with 10 bases in between. In nucleotides, the CDR3 is TGTGCCAGCAGTCAGAACAAACAGCCCCAGCATTTT. Translation gives CASSQNKQPQHF.

This clonotype came up a few times. The rearrangement joins TRBV6-5 to TRBJ1-4; a possible D gene is TRBD1 (6 bases). Germline CDR1 MNHEY, CDR2 SVGAGI. The germline V and J ends were trimmed by 5 bases and 7 bases, with 14 bases remaining between them. This CDR3 comprises 14 residues. The CDR3 DNA reads TGTGCCAGCAGTCCTGACAGGCGGGGTGAAAAACTGTTTTTT. It encodes CASSPDRRGEKLFF.

This clonotype occurred a few times. V usage is TRBV4-2 and J usage is TRBJ2-2; no firm D call. The CDR3 consists of 13 residues. The germline CDR1 and CDR2 sequences are LGHNA and YNFKEQ. V lost 1 base to trimming and J lost 5 bases, with 5 bases between them. The CDR3 is CASSQAETGELFF. The CDR3 DNA follows: TGTGCCAGCAGCCAAGCGGAGACCGGGGAGCTGTTTTTT.

With regard to this clonotype: Being one base from a much bigger clone, this may be a read error. The chain is built from TRBV24-1 and TRBJ2-7; maybe TRBD2 (5 bases). CDR3 size: 16 residues. The germline V and J ends were trimmed by 0 bases and 3 bases, with 14 bases remaining between them. Germline CDR1 KGHDR, CDR2 SFDVKD. CDR3 region: CATSDLHGEWLYEQYF. DNA of the CDR3: TGTGCCACCAGTGATTTGCACGGGGAATGGCTCTACGAGCAGTACTTC.

For this clonotype: An end of the junction differs from the germline gene, which may be a read error. The chain combines TRBV24-1 with TRBJ1-1; TRBD1 aligns across 7 bases. The CDR3 is 18 residues long. CDR1 KGHDR and CDR2 SFDVKD come from the germline V gene. CDR3: CATSDLRSVTGNRGEAFF. The DNA for the CDR3 is TGTGCTACCAGTGATTTGCGTTCCGTGACAGGGAACCGAGGGGAAGCTTTCTTT.

This clonotype was seen ten or more times. The chain couples TRBV20-1 to TRBJ1-1; a possible D gene is TRBD1 (6 bases). Trimming cost V 1 base and J 8 bases, with 11 bases left between them. Per the germline V gene, CDR1 is DFQATT and CDR2 is SNEGSKA (reference sequence). This CDR3 is 12 amino acids long. DNA of the CDR3: TGCAGTGCTAGAGTCAGGGGAAACGAAGCTTTCTTT. It translates to CSARVRGNEAFF.

The CDR3 sequence: CASSAGLAGYTIYF. CDR3 bases: TGTGCCAGCAGCGCAGGACTAGCGGGATACACCATATATTTT. The J gene is TRBJ1-3, the V gene TRBV7-3, with D hard to call. The V end was cut by 5 bases, the J end by 8 bases, with 16 bases between. The CDR3 totals 14 residues. The germline gives CDR1 SGHTA, CDR2 FQGTGA. Full variable domain (outside the CDR3, taken from reference TRBV7-3 and TRBJ1-3): GAGVSQTPSNKVTEKGKYVELRCDPISGHTALYWYRQSLGQGPEFLIYFQGTGAADDSGLPNDRFFAVRPEGSVSTLKIQRTERGDSAVYLCASSAGLAGYTIYFGEGSWLTVV.